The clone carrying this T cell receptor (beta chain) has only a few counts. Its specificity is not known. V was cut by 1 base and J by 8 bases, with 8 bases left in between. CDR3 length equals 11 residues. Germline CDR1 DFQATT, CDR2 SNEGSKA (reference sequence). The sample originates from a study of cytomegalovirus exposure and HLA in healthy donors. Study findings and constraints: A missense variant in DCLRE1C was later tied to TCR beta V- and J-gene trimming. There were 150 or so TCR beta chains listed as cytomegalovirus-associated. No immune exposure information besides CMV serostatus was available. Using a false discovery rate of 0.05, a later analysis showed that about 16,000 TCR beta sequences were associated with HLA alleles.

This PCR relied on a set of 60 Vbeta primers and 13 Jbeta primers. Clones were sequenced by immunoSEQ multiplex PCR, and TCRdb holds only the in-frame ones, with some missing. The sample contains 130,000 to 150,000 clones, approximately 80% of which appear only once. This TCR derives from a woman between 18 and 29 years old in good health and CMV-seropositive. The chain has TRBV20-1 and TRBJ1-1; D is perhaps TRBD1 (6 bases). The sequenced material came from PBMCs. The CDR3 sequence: CSARVTGEAFF. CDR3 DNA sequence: TGCAGTGCTAGAGTAACAGGGGAAGCTTTCTTT.